The 17 T cell receptor beta chains in this list originate from one sample, sequenced in a study of CD8 T cells in ankylosing spondylitis. General observations from the study: Several highly homologous variants made up a TCR beta motif, and this motif appeared characteristic of ankylosing spondylitis blood.

For these TCRs, the target antigens are not known. TCRdb analysed the 5' RACE reads with MiXCR anew, one entry per CDR3 protein. The sample lists under 850,000 distinct CDR3 sequences, roughly 19% seen once, with around 19% in the top ten. The sequenced material came from blood, either unsorted or a sorted T cell fraction (not recorded which). These TCRs come from a male donor with ankylosing spondylitis.

The chain carries TRBV20-1 and TRBJ2-5; TRBD2 aligns across 10 bases. The trim removed 5 bases at V and 2 bases at J, leaving 11 bases unmatched. CDR3 length: 16 amino acids. Germline V gene lookup returns CDR1 DFQATT and CDR2 SNEGSKA (reference sequence). CDR3 nucleotide sequence: TGCAGTGCTTTTCTAGCGGGAGTGGGGCTTCAAGAGACCCAGTACTTC. As protein: CSAFLAGVGLQETQYF.

This chain connects TRBV12-3 or TRBV12-4 to TRBJ2-1, with D maybe TRBD2 (6 bases). This CDR3 region has 12 residues. The V end was cut by 6 bases, the J end by 10 bases, with 13 bases between. Here the CDR3 DNA reads TGTGCCAGCAGGGCGAGCGGGCTGGAGCAGTTCTTC. This encodes CASRASGLEQFF.

This clonotype was observed many times. The chain carries TRBV18 and TRBJ2-7, with D maybe TRBD1 (6 bases). Looked up from germline, CDR1 is KGHSH and CDR2 is LQKENI. CDR3 length: 15 residues. Trimming took 3 bases from V and 1 from J, leaving 13 bases between them. The CDR3 nucleotides read TGTGCCAGCTCACCGGGGCAGGGGCCATCCTACGAGCAGTACTTC. Amino acid sequence: CASSPGQGPSYEQYF.

In this sample, this clonotype turned up a few times. The chain uses TRBV12-5 and TRBJ2-3; no reliable D call. In germline, CDR1 is LGHNT, CDR2 FRNRAP. Trimming removed 2 bases at V and 6 bases at J, with 9 bases between. The CDR3 is 13 residues long. The CDR3 bases are TGTGCTAGTGGTTTGTCGGAAGGGGATACGCAGTATTTT. Translation gives CASGLSEGDTQYF.

In DNA, the CDR3 is TGTGCCAGCAGCTTAACCGGGGGGCCTTACTACGAGCAGTACTTC. This gives the protein CASSLTGGPYYEQYF. The rearrangement uses TRBV7-3 and TRBJ2-7; TRBD2 is a possible D gene (7 bases). The CDR3 sequence is 15 residues long. Trimming left V 0 bases short and J 3 bases short, with 12 bases between. Germline values: CDR1 SGHTA, CDR2 FQGTGA.

This clonotype was observed a handful of times. This CDR3 is CASSTTGTSYNEQFF. CDR3 bases: TGCGCCAGCAGCACCACCGGGACTAGCTACAATGAGCAGTTCTTC. This chain uses TRBV5-1 with TRBJ2-1, with TRBD2 identical over 8 bases. V lost 4 bases to trimming and J lost 3 bases; unmatched junction nucleotides: 6. CDR3 size: 15 residues. Per germline, CDR1 SGHRS and CDR2 YFSETQ. Supplemented by reference TRBV5-1 and TRBJ2-1, the full variable domain reads KAGVTQTPRYLIKTRGQQVTLSCSPISGHRSVSWYQQTPGQGLQFLFEYFSETQRNKGNFPGRFSGRQFSNSRSEMNVSTLELGDSALYLCASSTTGTSYNEQFFGPGTRLTVL.

The chain joins TRBV7-2 to TRBJ2-2, with D unclear. This CDR3 is 15 amino acids long. V was trimmed by 5 bases and J by 1 base, leaving 11 bases between them. The germline V gene encodes CDR1 SGHTA and CDR2 FQGNSA. This CDR3 reads CASSPKIVNTGELFF. DNA of the CDR3: TGTGCCAGCAGCCCTAAAATAGTGAACACCGGGGAGCTGTTTTTT. Combining the CDR3 with reference TRBV7-2 and TRBJ2-2 gives the whole variable domain GAGVSQSPSNKVTEKGKDVELRCDPISGHTALYWYRQSLGQGLEFLIYFQGNSAPDKSGLPSDRFSAERTGGSVSTLTIQRTQQEDSAVYLCASSPKIVNTGELFFGEGSRLTVL.

The V and J genes are TRBV5-6 and TRBJ2-5, with 7 bases identical to TRBD2. CDR1 and CDR2 (germline): SGHDT, YYEEEE. CDR3 length: 14 residues. V was pared by 1 base and J by 6 bases, with 6 bases of the junction left unmatched. In nucleotides, the CDR3 is TGTGCCAGCAGCTTGTGGGGGGGGGAGAAGACCCAGTACTTC. This translates into CASSLWGGEKTQYF.

Ten or more counts support this clonotype. V and J are TRBV15 and TRBJ2-3; tentative D call: TRBD1 (5 bases). Germline CDR1 and CDR2: LNHNV and YYDKDF (reference sequence). V was clipped by 3 bases and J by 3 bases, with 13 bases between them. The CDR3 extends over 15 amino acids. In DNA form, the CDR3 reads TGTGCCACCAGCAGTGGGGCAGATAAAACAGATACGCAGTATTTT. Amino acid sequence: CATSSGADKTDTQYF.

The chain has TRBV5-1 and TRBJ2-3; D may match TRBD1 or TRBD2 (6 bases each). Germline loops: CDR1 SGHRS, CDR2 YFSETQ. The length of the CDR3 is 14 residues. V was clipped by 7 bases and J by 1 base, with 13 bases between them. CDR3 sequence: CASGGRVRTDTQYF. In DNA form, the CDR3 reads TGCGCCAGCGGGGGGCGAGTCCGCACAGATACGCAGTATTTT.

This clonotype has a single count. This chain joins TRBV11-2 and TRBJ2-3; TRBD1 matches at 8 bases. Germline lookup yields CDR1 SGHAT and CDR2 FQNNGV. The CDR3 totals 14 residues. The V segment lost 7 bases and the J segment 5 bases; nucleotides outside the gene matches: 8. CDR3 amino acids: CASTSDRVIDTQYF. Here the CDR3 DNA reads TGTGCCAGCACCTCGGACAGGGTGATAGATACGCAGTATTTT.

There are a few counts of this clonotype. The V and J genes are TRBV12-3 or TRBV12-4 and TRBJ1-6; possibly TRBD1 for D (5 bases). V dropped 4 bases and J dropped 8 bases, with 12 bases sitting between them. There are 14 residues in the CDR3. CDR3 DNA: TGTGCCAGCAGTTCCGGGACGGGATATTCACCCCTCCACTTT. Protein product: CASSSGTGYSPLHF.

This clonotype was seen only a few times. The CDR3 loop is CASSKGFGKAGGRTDTQYF. The DNA of the CDR3 is TGTGCCAGCAGCAAAGGGTTTGGAAAAGCGGGAGGGCGCACAGATACGCAGTATTTT. The rearrangement joins TRBV21-1 to TRBJ2-3; the D call in the table, TRBD2, was not verified against the DNA. TRBV21-1 is recorded as a pseudogene. The CDR3 spans 19 residues.

The sample holds many counts of this clonotype. The rearrangement joins TRBV25-1 to TRBJ1-6; no firm D call. Germline CDR1 and CDR2: MGHDK and SYGVNS. The CDR3 is made up of 12 amino acids. With 3 bases removed from V and 12 bases from J, the gap between germline ends came to 9 bases. CDR3: CASSDWALPLHF. CDR3 in DNA: TGTGCCAGCAGTGACTGGGCGCTACCCCTCCACTTT.

The chain employs TRBV14 and TRBJ2-7, with 8 bases that match TRBD2. Looked up from germline, CDR1 is SGHDN and CDR2 is FVKESK. The CDR3 loop spans 17 amino acids. V was pared by 4 bases and J by 2 bases, with 13 bases of the junction left unmatched. The CDR3 DNA sequence: TGTGCCAGCAGCCGCAGTAGCGGGAATCGCGGGGCCTACGAGCAGTACTTC. Residues: CASSRSSGNRGAYEQYF. The variable domain in full, completed from reference TRBV14 and TRBJ2-7, reads EAGVTQFPSHSVIEKGQTVTLRCDPISGHDNLYWYRRVMGKEIKFLLHFVKESKQDESGMPNNRFLAERTGGTYSTLKVQPAELEDSGVYFCASSRSSGNRGAYEQYFGPGTRLTVT.

The CDR3 DNA follows: TGTGCCAGCAGTTACTCTTGGGGACAGGGTATTAATGAGCAGTTCTTC. Translating gives CASSYSWGQGINEQFF. The chain links TRBV6-5 to TRBJ2-1, with 9 bases that match TRBD1. Looked up from germline, CDR1 is MNHEY and CDR2 is SVGAGI. This CDR3 has 16 amino acids. With 0 bases clipped from V and 7 bases from J, the junction kept 7 bases outside the gene matches.

The CDR3 bases are TGCAGTGCTAGAAGGGGGGCTGGAGAAAAACTGTTTTTT. This translates into CSARRGAGEKLFF. This sequence joins TRBV20-1 and TRBJ1-4, with D possibly TRBD1 on 6 matching bases. The CDR3 sequence is 13 residues long. Germline V gene sequence: CDR1 DFQATT, CDR2 SNEGSKA (reference sequence). The ends were cut back, 2 bases at V and 8 bases at J, with 12 bases in the middle.